Below, 15 T cell receptor beta chains from the same sample are listed, as sequenced in a study of T cells after posttransplantation cyclophosphamide (dated by TCRdb to the mid-2010s). The treatment or condition label, as the study defines it: high-dose cyclophosphamide on days +3 and +4 as single-agent GVHD prophylaxis. For conditioning, the PTCy patients got busulfan and fludarabine, then a related or unrelated marrow graft, followed by cyclophosphamide on days +3 and +4. Library preparation was by the immunoSEQ multiplex PCR assay. As stored in TCRdb, this immuneACCESS dataset retains in-frame rearrangements with V and J assigned. A fraction of the clones does not appear; measured against another copy, unresolved V genes explain less than half of the discrepancy, and the remainder lacks a known reason. The sample table shows over 9,000 clones, and about 93% are seen once. Approximately 3.9% of the sample comes from the top ten.

Material: PBMCs, obtained after allogeneic stem cell transplant with posttransplant cyclophosphamide. These receptors came from a female patient in her 30s who received an allogeneic stem cell transplant from an unrelated donor, was CMV-positive, and had no GVHD. Donor T cells from the graft may be present among the T cells after a transplant.

The V and J genes are TRBV7-9 and TRBJ2-3, with TRBD1 as a possible D gene (5 bases). V was pared by 3 bases and J by 2 bases, with 15 bases between. There are 16 residues in the CDR3. Germline CDR1 SEHNR, CDR2 FQNEAQ (reference sequence). The CDR3 region is CASSFLGRALTDTQYF. The DNA for the CDR3 is TGTGCCAGCAGCTTTTTGGGCAGGGCCCTCACAGATACGCAGTATTTT.

This clone has just one count. Here the CDR3 reads CASSPKQETSTFF. The CDR3 DNA reads TGTGCCAGCTCACCTAAACAGGAAACGTCTACATTCTTC. The chain recombines TRBV18 with TRBJ2-1; TRBD1 might be the D (5 bases). The germline V gene encodes CDR1 KGHSH and CDR2 LQKENI. The CDR3 is 13 amino acids. V lost 3 bases and J 16 bases, leaving 19 bases between the germline ends.

The chain is built from TRBV28 and TRBJ2-7; D is possibly TRBD1 (6 bases). V shed 2 bases and J shed 6 bases, with 20 bases lying between them. The CDR3 loop spans 16 amino acids. The germline V gene has CDR1 MDHEN and CDR2 SYDVKM. CDR3 in amino acids: CASSLGFGTSGGEQYF. In DNA, the CDR3 is TGTGCCAGCAGTTTAGGGTTCGGGACATCTGGGGGCGAGCAGTACTTC.

The chain carries TRBV2 and TRBJ1-1; D remains ambiguous. Deletions cut 1 base from V and 1 base from J, with 16 bases between. Per germline, CDR1 SNHLY and CDR2 FYNNEI. The CDR3 sequence is 17 residues long. This CDR3 is CASSEGAGKGSNTEAFF. In nucleotides, the CDR3 is TGTGCCAGCAGTGAAGGGGCGGGGAAAGGTTCGAACACTGAAGCTTTCTTT.

The chain carries TRBV11-3 and TRBJ2-1; 11 bases agree with TRBD2. The length of the CDR3 is 16 residues. V trimming: 5 bases; J trimming: 7 bases; junction bases outside the gene matches: 10. From germline, CDR1 is SGHNT and CDR2 YENEEA. The CDR3 nucleotides read TGTGCCAGCAGCCACCGACTAGCGGGGCGTTTAAATGAGCAGTTCTTC. Translation gives CASSHRLAGRLNEQFF.

The rearrangement joins TRBV15 to TRBJ2-3, with D possibly TRBD1 on 6 matching bases. The CDR3 sequence is 16 residues long. V gave up 5 bases and J gave up 9 bases, with 24 bases separating them. Germline V gives CDR1 LNHNV, CDR2 YYDKDF (reference sequence). CDR3 sequence reads: CATSPGDKVLVETQYF. Written as DNA, the CDR3 is TGTGCCACCAGCCCAGGGGACAAGGTCCTAGTGGAGACGCAGTATTTT.

The chain uses TRBV7-9 and TRBJ1-4; D is perhaps TRBD1 (5 bases). Germline V CDR1 and CDR2: SEHNR, FQNEAQ (reference sequence). V lost 6 bases to trimming and J lost 7 bases, with 18 bases between them. The CDR3 consists of 15 residues. The CDR3: CASSTWGGASEKLFF. The CDR3 bases are TGTGCCAGCAGTACTTGGGGGGGAGCAAGTGAAAAACTGTTTTTT.

The CDR3, as DNA: TGTGCCAGCAGCTTCGGACTAGCGGGAGGTAATAAAGAGACCCAGTACTTC. The encoded protein is CASSFGLAGGNKETQYF. The chain is built from TRBV11-2 and TRBJ2-5, with 14 bases identical to TRBD2. After removal of 3 bases from V and 3 bases from J, the junction contained 6 bases not matched to a gene. Germline CDR1 and CDR2: SGHAT and FQNNGV. The CDR3 contains 17 residues.

The V and J genes are TRBV29-1 and TRBJ2-2; D unclear. V gave up 1 base and J gave up 4 bases, with 10 bases separating them. This CDR3 comprises 14 residues. The germline CDR1 and CDR2 sequences are SQVTM and ANQGSEA. CDR3 DNA sequence: TGCAGCGTTGAAGGCGGTTTGGGCACCGGGGAGCTGTTTTTT. Protein product: CSVEGGLGTGELFF.

The chain uses TRBV7-8 and TRBJ2-1; the match to TRBD2 covers 9 bases. Germline lookup yields CDR1 SGHVS and CDR2 FQNEAQ. The CDR3 is 17 residues long. V gave up 1 base and J gave up 4 bases; unmatched junction bases: 8. As DNA, the CDR3 is TGTGCCAGCAGCTTAGTTCGGCTAGCGGGATTGTACAATGAGCAGTTCTTC. Encoded protein: CASSLVRLAGLYNEQFF.

V usage is TRBV11-2 and J usage is TRBJ2-7; the match to TRBD2 covers 8 bases. Trimming took 4 bases from V and 9 from J; bases not matched to a gene: 17. Germline V gene lookup returns CDR1 SGHAT and CDR2 FQNNGV. The CDR3 extends over 16 amino acids. The CDR3 spells CASSWSEAGAGWGQYF. Here the CDR3 DNA reads TGTGCCAGCAGCTGGTCTGAAGCGGGAGCCGGGTGGGGGCAGTACTTC.

The CDR3: CASSFFQAGELFF. The CDR3 nucleotides are TGTGCCAGCAGTTTTTTTCAGGCCGGGGAGCTGTTTTTT. V and J are TRBV6-6 and TRBJ2-2, with D uncertain. This CDR3 contains 13 residues. CDR1 and CDR2 (germline): MNHNY, SVGAGI (reference sequence). The V end lost 4 bases, the J end lost 6 bases, and 9 bases lay between the germline ends.

The rearrangement links TRBV5-1 to TRBJ1-1; D gene unclear. This CDR3 has 15 amino acids. Trimming removed 1 base from V and 4 bases from J, with 14 bases in between. The germline V gene encodes CDR1 SGHRS and CDR2 YFSETQ. The CDR3 sequence: CASSLSRGLGTEAFF. As DNA, the CDR3 is TGCGCCAGCAGCTTGAGTAGAGGTCTAGGCACTGAAGCTTTCTTT.

CDR3 nucleotides: TGCGCCAGCAGCCAAGAACATATGGCCATCTGGTACCAAGAGACCCAGTACTTC. Its protein product is CASSQEHMAIWYQETQYF. The V gene is TRBV4-1, the J gene TRBJ2-5; D is uncertain. Germline values: CDR1 MGHRA, CDR2 YSYEKL. The CDR3 spans 18 residues. Trimming shortened V by 0 bases and J by 0 bases, and 17 bases separated the two germline ends.

Details on this clone: This sample includes further DNA sequences coding for the same CDR3. The chain recombines TRBV7-9 with TRBJ2-7; the match to TRBD2 covers 15 bases. With V trimmed by 5 bases and J by 5 bases, 7 bases remained unmatched. The length of the CDR3 is 16 residues. From germline, CDR1 is SEHNR and CDR2 FQNEAQ (reference sequence). The CDR3, as DNA: TGTGCCAGCAGCGCTCGGACTAGCGGGAGGGCAAACGAGCAGTACTTC. It encodes CASSARTSGRANEQYF. The variable domain in full, with the rest retrieved from reference TRBV7-9 and TRBJ2-7, is DTGVSQNPRHKITKRGQNVTFRCDPISEHNRLYWYRQTLGQGPEFLTYFQNEAQLEKSRLLSDRFSAERPKGSFSTLEIQRTEQGDSAMYLCASSARTSGRANEQYFGPGTRLTVT.